A single sample is the source of the 18 T cell receptor beta chains below, sequenced in a study of CD8+CD57+ T cells in acquired aplastic anemia. Researchers used genomic DNA as the template to profile TCR beta VDJ and CDR3. TCRdb processed the reads anew with MiXCR; each CDR3 protein has one entry. This table holds approximately 130,000 distinct CDR3 sequences, 50% to 60% found once. Flow cytometry had shown expanded CD8+CD57+ cells in the patients chosen for sequencing. What was sequenced was sorted CD4+, CD8+, or CD8+CD57+ T cells (not recorded which) from PBMCs. The source of these receptors is a human donor with aplastic anemia.

This clonotype has more than one count but fewer than ten. The V and J genes are TRBV27 and TRBJ2-7; maybe TRBD1 (5 bases). CDR1 MNHEY and CDR2 SMNVEV come from the germline V gene (reference sequence). The CDR3 sequence is 14 residues long. The ends were cut back, 5 bases at V and 1 base at J, with 12 bases in the middle. The CDR3 spells CASSPQGESYEQYF. The CDR3 region has the DNA TGTGCCAGCAGTCCCCAGGGTGAGTCCTACGAGCAGTACTTC.

J is TRBJ1-2 and V is TRBV19, with a possible D match to TRBD1 (5 bases). CDR3 length: 11 residues. V was pared by 4 bases and J by 8 bases, with 8 bases between. Germline V lookup: CDR1 LNHDA, CDR2 SQIVND (reference sequence). CDR3 loop: CASSSRQGYTF. In nucleotides, the CDR3 is TGTGCCAGTAGTAGCAGACAGGGCTACACCTTC.

This clonotype was picked up many times. The V and J genes are TRBV28 and TRBJ1-6; D gene ambiguous. This CDR3 region has 14 residues. CDR1 MDHEN and CDR2 SYDVKM come from the germline V gene. V was clipped by 3 bases and J by 4 bases, with 7 bases between them. The CDR3 loop reads CASSLRDYNSPLHF. The CDR3 DNA reads as TGTGCCAGCAGTTTGCGGGATTATAATTCACCCCTCCACTTT.

CDR3 DNA: TGTGCCATCAGTGAGTCGAGCAGGGGGAGTTACAATGAGCAGTTCTTC. Amino acids: CAISESSRGSYNEQFF. The chain recombines TRBV10-3 with TRBJ2-1, with 7 bases fitting TRBD1. V was pared by 0 bases and J by 4 bases, with 6 bases of the junction left unmatched. The germline CDR1 and CDR2 sequences are ENHRY and SYGVKD. This CDR3 spans 16 amino acids.

The chain employs TRBV29-1 and TRBJ2-7; either TRBD1 or TRBD2 may supply D (7 bases each). The CDR3 has 15 amino acids. Germline V gene sequence: CDR1 SQVTM, CDR2 ANQGSEA. Trimming pared 1 base from V and 4 bases from J, leaving 17 bases between. This CDR3 is CSVEVLTGRAYEQYF. The CDR3 DNA follows: TGCAGCGTTGAAGTTCTGACAGGGAGGGCGTACGAGCAGTACTTC.

The chain employs TRBV29-1 and TRBJ1-4; 10 nucleotides line up with TRBD1. V lost 1 base, J lost 8 bases, and 4 bases stayed unmatched. The CDR3 is 14 residues long. Germline-derived CDR1 and CDR2 are SQVTM and ANQGSEA. CDR3 DNA: TGCAGCGTTGAAGGAGGGACAGGGGTCGAAAAACTGTTTTTT. This sequence encodes CSVEGGTGVEKLFF.

This clonotype was seen a few times. J is TRBJ2-5 and V is TRBV7-2; D remains ambiguous. V gave up 6 bases and J gave up 8 bases, with 16 bases separating them. CDR1 is SGHTA and CDR2 is FQGNSA in the germline V gene. The CDR3 spans 13 residues. CDR3 in amino acids: CASSLTRVATQYF. The CDR3 nucleotides are TGTGCCAGCAGTTTAACAAGGGTAGCTACCCAGTACTTC. Full variable domain (remainder filled in from reference TRBV7-2 and TRBJ2-5): GAGVSQSPSNKVTEKGKDVELRCDPISGHTALYWYRQSLGQGLEFLIYFQGNSAPDKSGLPSDRFSAERTGGSVSTLTIQRTQQEDSAVYLCASSLTRVATQYFGPGTRLLVL.

The chain carries TRBV2 and TRBJ2-3; 7 bases fit TRBD2. The J segment lost 3 bases and the V segment lost 7 bases, leaving 7 bases of the junction unmatched. The germline CDR1 and CDR2 sequences are SNHLY and FYNNEI. The length of the CDR3 is 14 residues. In nucleotides, the CDR3 is TGTGCCAGCATTCGGGGGGAGAGAACAGATACGCAGTATTTT. Translation: CASIRGERTDTQYF.

This clonotype was detected once. The chain combines TRBV11-3 with TRBJ2-3; possibly TRBD1 or TRBD2 for D (5 bases each). The CDR3 spans 13 residues. V lost 2 bases, J lost 7 bases, and 10 bases lay in between. Germline CDR1 reads SGHNT; CDR2 reads YENEEA. The chain's CDR3 is CASSLNWGNTQYF. DNA for the CDR3: TGTGCCAGCAGCTTAAATTGGGGGAATACGCAGTATTTT. Supplemented by reference TRBV11-3 and TRBJ2-3, the full variable domain reads EAGVVQSPRYKIIEKKQPVAFWCNPISGHNTLYWYLQNLGQGPELLIRYENEEAVDDSQLPKDRFSAERLKGVDSTLKIQPAELGDSAVYLCASSLNWGNTQYFGPGTRLTVL.

The V gene is TRBV10-3, the J gene TRBJ1-2, with 11 bases that match TRBD1. CDR1 is ENHRY, CDR2 SYGVKD, per germline. V shed 7 bases and J 6 bases; nucleotides not matched to a gene: 4. CDR3 length equals 13 residues. CDR3: CAINWGQGDGYTF. CDR3 nucleotide sequence: TGTGCCATCAACTGGGGACAGGGGGATGGCTACACCTTC.

The rearrangement joins TRBV27 to TRBJ2-1; 7 positions agree with TRBD2. Looked up from germline, CDR1 is MNHEY and CDR2 is SMNVEV (reference sequence). The CDR3 loop spans 15 amino acids. V lost 6 bases, J lost 7 bases, and 12 bases stayed unmatched. CDR3 sequence reads: CASSPGLMGGNEQFF. CDR3 nucleotide sequence: TGTGCCAGCAGCCCGGGACTTATGGGGGGGAATGAGCAGTTCTTC.

The CDR3 region is CASSVGGDGYGYTF. DNA of the CDR3: TGTGCCAGCAGCGTCGGGGGAGATGGCTATGGCTACACCTTC. The chain combines TRBV9 with TRBJ1-2; D is perhaps TRBD1 (5 bases). The length of the CDR3 is 14 residues. The V end lost 2 bases, the J end lost 4 bases, and 12 bases lay between the germline ends. Germline V gene sequence: CDR1 SGDLS, CDR2 YYNGEE.

The V gene is TRBV6-1, the J gene TRBJ2-3, with TRBD2 matching 16 bases. CDR1 and CDR2 (germline): MNHNS, SASEGT. V lost 6 bases to trimming and J lost 2 bases; unmatched junction nucleotides: 5. The CDR3 is 17 amino acids. CDR3 amino acids: CASRPGLAGGFTDTQYF. The CDR3, as DNA: TGTGCCAGCAGACCGGGACTAGCGGGGGGGTTCACAGATACGCAGTATTTT.

This clonotype was seen a few times. The chain is built from TRBV15 and TRBJ2-1, with a possible D match to TRBD2 (6 bases). The length of the CDR3 is 13 residues. V was clipped by 0 bases and J by 12 bases, with 12 bases between them. Looked up from germline, CDR1 is LNHNV and CDR2 is YYDKDF (reference sequence). For the CDR3, the DNA is TGTGCCACCAGCAGAGATCGGACCGGGGGGCAGTTCTTC. This sequence encodes CATSRDRTGGQFF.

V is TRBV7-2 and J is TRBJ2-5, with TRBD2 matching 13 bases. CDR1 is SGHTA and CDR2 is FQGNSA in the germline V gene. This CDR3 region has 15 residues. V lost 6 bases to trimming and J lost 6 bases; unmatched junction nucleotides: 7. CDR3 bases: TGTGCCAGCAGTACCGGACTAGCGGGGGTGAAGACCCAGTACTTC. Protein product: CASSTGLAGVKTQYF.

V is TRBV15 and J is TRBJ2-7; possibly TRBD1 or TRBD2 for D (5 bases each). Germline V CDR1 and CDR2: LNHNV, YYDKDF (reference sequence). The CDR3 sequence is 14 residues long. Trimming took off 1 base at V and 2 bases at J, with 9 bases between the two ends. This chain's CDR3 is CATSRGGVAYEQYF. CDR3 nucleotide sequence: TGTGCCACCAGCAGAGGAGGGGTTGCCTACGAGCAGTACTTC.

This clonotype was seen repeatedly, ten times or more. The J gene is TRBJ1-1, the V gene TRBV2, with a weak D call TRBD1 (6 bases). Between the trimmed V and J ends, which lost 0 bases and 8 bases, there was a span of 16 bases. This CDR3 has 15 residues. Germline V lookup: CDR1 SNHLY, CDR2 FYNNEI. The CDR3 sequence: CASSEARQGRKEAFF. In DNA form, the CDR3 reads TGTGCCAGCAGTGAAGCGCGGCAGGGGAGGAAGGAAGCTTTCTTT.

There are a few counts of this clonotype. CDR3 in amino acids: CASRRGQETQYF. The CDR3 nucleotides are TGTGCCAGCCGGCGGGGCCAAGAGACCCAGTACTTC. The chain joins TRBV2 to TRBJ2-5; TRBD2 is a possible D gene (6 bases). This CDR3 has 12 residues. Trimming took off 8 bases at V and 1 base at J, with 8 bases between the two ends. The germline CDR1 and CDR2 sequences are SNHLY and FYNNEI.